This entry lists 30 T cell receptor beta chains sequenced from one sample in a study of identical twins listed by TCRdb under 2016. Library method: 5' RACE. The sample was run on an Illumina HiSeq 2000. The public sequencing data were trimmed at Q25 with fastp and processed into clonotypes with MiXCR by TCRdb, which kept only in-frame beta chains. Rows are unified per CDR3 protein, each entry keeping the most common DNA and genes. The sample table lists 1.5 million to 2 million distinct CDR3 sequences, under 35% of them with a count of one. Approximately 0.29% of the sample comes from the top ten. Source material: cord blood. The source is a newborn girl in good health.

The J gene is TRBJ2-1, the V gene TRBV10-2; 7 nucleotides align to TRBD2. With the DNA end fitting TRBJ2-7 better, the J assignment may be wrong. Germline lookup yields CDR1 WSHSY and CDR2 SAAADI. The CDR3 runs to 16 residues. In nucleotides, the CDR3 is TGCGCCAGCAGTGTCACGCGCGGGAGCTCCTACAATGAGCAGTACTTC. It codes for CASSVTRGSSYNEQYF.

This clonotype was observed a few times. The J gene is TRBJ1-5, the V gene TRBV5-1; a possible D gene is TRBD1 (6 bases). In germline, CDR1 is SGHRS, CDR2 YFSETQ. CDR3 length: 15 amino acids. Trimming stripped 7 bases from V and 0 bases from J, with 14 bases between. CDR3 coding DNA: TGCGCCAGCTCCCTGGGACACCATAGCAATCAGCCCCAGCATTTT. This sequence encodes CASSLGHHSNQPQHF.

CDR3 loop: CASSLVTGWAEAFF. The DNA of the CDR3 is TGTGCCAGCAGCTTGGTAACAGGGTGGGCTGAAGCTTTCTTT. The chain links TRBV5-6 to TRBJ1-1; possibly TRBD1 for D (6 bases). The CDR3 sequence is 14 residues long. V was trimmed by 0 bases and J by 6 bases, leaving 12 bases between them. CDR1 and CDR2 from the germline V gene are SGHDT and YYEEEE. The full variable domain, in which reference TRBV5-6 and TRBJ1-1 provide the parts outside the CDR3, is DAGVTQSPTHLIKTRGQQVTLRCSPKSGHDTVSWYQQALGQGPQFIFQYYEEEERQRGNFPDRFSGHQFPNYSSELNVNALLLGDSALYLCASSLVTGWAEAFFGQGTRLTVV.

This clonotype has a count of ten or more. The rearrangement joins TRBV11-2 to TRBJ2-1; D gene uncertain. This CDR3 has 15 amino acids. The germline gives CDR1 SGHAT, CDR2 FQNNGV. The ends were cut back, 0 bases at V and 2 bases at J, with 8 bases in the middle. CDR3: CASSLDTRAYNEQFF. The CDR3 bases are TGTGCCAGCAGCTTAGATACCCGGGCCTACAATGAGCAGTTCTTC.

This sequence joins TRBV10-2 and TRBJ1-3; 8 bases align to TRBD1. Germline loops: CDR1 WSHSY, CDR2 SAAADI. The J segment lost 1 base and the V segment lost 6 bases, leaving 5 bases of the junction unmatched. This CDR3 comprises 15 residues. CDR3 region: CASRPGQASGNTIYF. The CDR3 bases are TGCGCCAGCAGGCCGGGACAGGCTTCTGGAAACACCATATATTTT.

The genes are TRBV6-6 and TRBJ2-1; D remains unclear. V was shortened by 5 bases and J by 11 bases, with 10 bases between the two germline ends. Germline values: CDR1 MNHNY, CDR2 SVGAGI (reference sequence). This CDR3 has 11 residues. CDR3 DNA: TGTGCCAGCAGTGCAGTGGAAAAGCAGTTCTTC. It encodes CASSAVEKQFF.

This chain connects TRBV20-1 to TRBJ1-1; D gene unclear. This CDR3 is built from 15 residues. Trimming left V 0 bases short and J 5 bases short, with 16 bases between. Germline-derived CDR1 and CDR2 are DFQATT and SNEGSKA (reference sequence). The CDR3 sequence is CSARDRGVQATEAFF. In DNA, the CDR3 is TGCAGTGCTAGAGATCGTGGCGTTCAAGCTACTGAAGCTTTCTTT.

This clonotype occurred a few times. The V gene is TRBV7-2, the J gene TRBJ2-1, with 14 positions matching TRBD2. The CDR3 runs 17 residues. V lost 1 base to trimming and J lost 4 bases; unmatched junction nucleotides: 3. CDR1 and CDR2 from the germline V gene are SGHTA and FQGNSA. CDR3 loop: CASSLVGTSGRYNEQFF. DNA for the CDR3: TGTGCCAGCAGCTTAGTGGGGACTAGCGGGAGATACAATGAGCAGTTCTTC.

The rearrangement uses TRBV6-1 and TRBJ1-4, with D unresolved. Trimming removed 3 bases at V and 5 bases at J, with 13 bases between. The CDR3 has 15 residues. CDR1 and CDR2 from the germline V gene are MNHNS and SASEGT. Written as DNA, the CDR3 is TGTGCCAGCAGTGAGATCAGCTTATTGAATGAAAAACTGTTTTTT. Translated, it gives CASSEISLLNEKLFF.

This clonotype was detected a few times. The chain has TRBV5-1 and TRBJ2-1, with D tentatively TRBD1 (7 bases). V dropped 4 bases and J dropped 2 bases, with 10 bases sitting between them. Germline-derived CDR1 and CDR2 are SGHRS and YFSETQ. The CDR3 runs to 14 residues. In DNA, the CDR3 is TGCGCCAGCAGCGGGGGGACAGCCTACAATGAGCAGTTCTTC. Residues: CASSGGTAYNEQFF.

The chain links TRBV6-2 or TRBV6-3 to TRBJ2-5; TRBD1 agrees at 8 bases. The CDR3 sequence is 16 residues long. V lost 6 bases and J lost 4; bases outside the gene matches: 13. Germline V CDR1 and CDR2: MNHEY, SVGEGT. The CDR3 sequence is CASSLYDNDRGETQYF. The CDR3, as DNA: TGTGCCAGCAGCCTCTACGACAACGACAGGGGAGAGACCCAGTACTTC.

This chain links TRBV13 with TRBJ2-2; TRBD2 aligns across 11 bases. J was trimmed by 7 bases and V by 8 bases; bases with no gene match: 6. The CDR3 spans 14 residues. In germline, CDR1 is PRHDT, CDR2 FYEKMQ (reference sequence). CDR3 sequence reads: CASSTSGDYGELFF. As DNA, the CDR3 is TGTGCCAGCTCGACTAGCGGGGATTACGGGGAGCTGTTTTTT.

This chain joins TRBV21-1 and TRBJ1-1; TRBD1 was called by the table and not checked on the DNA. TRBV21-1 is a pseudogene. The length of the CDR3 is 14 residues. CDR3: CASSKGGENTEAFF. In nucleotides, the CDR3 is TGTGCCAGCAGCAAAGGGGGGGAAAACACTGAAGCTTTCTTT.

The chain recombines TRBV13 with TRBJ1-1; maybe TRBD1 (6 bases). The germline V and J ends were trimmed by 7 bases and 8 bases, with 14 bases remaining between them. Germline-derived CDR1 and CDR2 are PRHDT and FYEKMQ (reference sequence). The CDR3 is 12 amino acids. The CDR3 sequence is CASKPFTGEAFF. CDR3 in DNA: TGTGCCAGCAAACCTTTTACAGGGGAAGCTTTCTTT.

This clonotype occurred once. This sequence joins TRBV6-2 or TRBV6-3 and TRBJ2-5; weak D call: TRBD2 (6 bases). Germline CDR1 and CDR2: MNHEY and SVGEGT. The CDR3 is 15 amino acids. Trimming stripped 5 bases from V and 2 bases from J, with 15 bases between. The CDR3 DNA reads TGTGCCAGCAGTAACCCCGGGACTGAGCAAGAGACCCAGTACTTC. Amino acids: CASSNPGTEQETQYF.

This clonotype appeared a few times. The CDR3 DNA reads TGTGCCAGCAGCTGGAACCCCGGGACCAAGGTCGATGAGCAGTTCTTC. Amino acids: CASSWNPGTKVDEQFF. The chain employs TRBV5-6 and TRBJ2-1; D possibly matches TRBD1 or TRBD2 (5 bases each). Germline V gene data show CDR1 as SGHDT and CDR2 as YYEEEE. The CDR3 covers 16 residues. The germline V and J ends were trimmed by 3 bases and 8 bases, with 21 bases remaining between them.

The chain's CDR3 is CASSQWIGSGSGNEQFF. The CDR3 DNA reads TGTGCCAGCAGCCAATGGATTGGGAGCGGGAGTGGCAATGAGCAGTTCTTC. J is TRBJ2-1 and V is TRBV3-1; 8 nucleotides align to TRBD2. In germline, CDR1 is LGHDT, CDR2 YNNKEL (reference sequence). Trimming removed 2 bases from V and 6 bases from J; junction bases left unmatched: 12. CDR3 length equals 17 residues.

In its sample, this clonotype was seen many times. The chain carries TRBV6-5 and TRBJ2-4, with 7 bases aligning to TRBD2. There are 15 residues in the CDR3. The germline V gene has CDR1 MNHEY and CDR2 SVGAGI. The junction had 2 bases not matched to a gene; V was cut back by 0 bases and J by 3 bases. CDR3 sequence (DNA): TGTGCCAGCAGTTACTCCGGGGAGGGCAAAAACATTCAGTACTTC. Protein sequence: CASSYSGEGKNIQYF.

The V and J genes are TRBV7-9 and TRBJ2-3; no definite D call. This CDR3 is 12 amino acids long. The germline V gene encodes CDR1 SEHNR and CDR2 FQNEAQ (reference sequence). V gave up 2 bases and J gave up 7 bases, with 7 bases separating them. CDR3 sequence: CASSLISYTQYF. DNA for the CDR3: TGTGCCAGCAGCTTAATCTCTTATACGCAGTATTTT.

This clonotype was detected a few times. The J gene is TRBJ1-6, the V gene TRBV20-1; D gene uncertain. This CDR3 comprises 13 residues. The germline V and J ends were trimmed by 4 bases and 10 bases, with 14 bases remaining between them. The germline gives CDR1 DFQATT, CDR2 SNEGSKA (reference sequence). This CDR3 reads CSAITPGGSPLHF. CDR3 nucleotides: TGCAGTGCTATAACCCCGGGTGGATCACCCCTCCACTTT.

This chain uses TRBV7-9 with TRBJ2-3; D unresolved. Germline CDR1 and CDR2: SEHNR and FQNEAQ (reference sequence). Trimming removed 1 base at V and 0 bases at J, with 11 bases between. The CDR3 has 16 residues. CDR3 in DNA: TGTGCCAGCAGCTTAGGCCCCGGCAGGAGCACAGATACGCAGTATTTT. Protein product: CASSLGPGRSTDTQYF. The full variable domain, its missing parts supplied by reference TRBV7-9 and TRBJ2-3, is DTGVSQNPRHKITKRGQNVTFRCDPISEHNRLYWYRQTLGQGPEFLTYFQNEAQLEKSRLLSDRFSAERPKGSFSTLEIQRTEQGDSAMYLCASSLGPGRSTDTQYFGPGTRLTVL.

This clonotype was detected many times. The chain is built from TRBV28 and TRBJ1-4; 8 bases are a match to TRBD1. CDR1 MDHEN and CDR2 SYDVKM come from the germline V gene. The CDR3 is 15 residues long. J gave up 8 bases and V 2 bases, and 7 bases lay outside the gene matches. CDR3 protein: CASSLPETGAEKLFF. DNA for the CDR3: TGTGCCAGCAGTTTACCGGAGACAGGGGCGGAAAAACTGTTTTTT.

The chain uses TRBV12-3 or TRBV12-4 and TRBJ2-5; TRBD1 matches at 11 bases. The CDR3 runs to 12 residues. V shed 7 bases, J shed 11 bases, and the junction held 6 bases outside the gene matches. CDR3 DNA: TGTGCCAGCAAGGACAGGGGGCATGAGCAGTACTTC. This encodes CASKDRGHEQYF.

On this clonotype: Given a much more abundant clone one base away, this may be a read error. The genes are TRBV5-1 and TRBJ2-1; D is ambiguous. Germline CDR1 is SGHRS and CDR2 is YFSETQ. The V and J ends lost 3 bases and 5 bases respectively, with 9 bases between them. This CDR3 has 13 residues. CDR3 amino acids: CASSSDGDNEQFF. The CDR3 DNA sequence: TGCGCCAGCAGCTCGGACGGAGACAATGAGCAGTTCTTC.

The V and J genes are TRBV20-1 and TRBJ2-1; D uncertain. CDR1 and CDR2 (germline): DFQATT, SNEGSKA (reference sequence). The germline V and J ends were trimmed by 0 bases and 5 bases, with 17 bases remaining between them. The CDR3 runs 16 residues. The CDR3 DNA reads as TGCAGTGCTAGAGATTTCTATAAGCCCCCCCACAATGAGCAGTTCTTC. As protein: CSARDFYKPPHNEQFF.

This clonotype was counted only a few times. The chain links TRBV20-1 to TRBJ2-3, with TRBD2 identical over 7 bases. This CDR3 contains 14 residues. The V and J ends lost 1 base and 6 bases, in that order; junction bases with no gene match: 7. In germline, CDR1 is DFQATT, CDR2 SNEGSKA (reference sequence). CDR3 nucleotide sequence: TGCAGTGCTAGAGGCGGGAGTAGCGGGGATACGCAGTATTTT. Protein sequence: CSARGGSSGDTQYF.

This clonotype came up a few times. The rearrangement links TRBV3-1 to TRBJ1-2; D gene unclear. Germline V gene lookup returns CDR1 LGHDT and CDR2 YNNKEL (reference sequence). The CDR3 has 13 residues. The V end lost 9 bases, the J end lost 0 bases, and 11 bases lay between the germline ends. CDR3 amino acids: CASTRGTNYGYTF. In DNA form, the CDR3 reads TGTGCCAGTACTCGAGGCACTAACTATGGCTACACCTTC.

In this sample, this clonotype turned up a few times. This chain connects TRBV20-1 to TRBJ2-1; possible D gene TRBD2, 6 bases. There are 14 residues in the CDR3. Trimming removed 5 bases at V and 3 bases at J, with 14 bases between. The germline gives CDR1 DFQATT, CDR2 SNEGSKA (reference sequence). Here the CDR3 reads CSAGRRGGYNEQFF. The DNA of the CDR3 is TGCAGTGCTGGGAGGCGTGGCGGCTACAATGAGCAGTTCTTC.

The table lists this clonotype with a count of one. The V and J genes are TRBV20-1 and TRBJ2-3; 7 bases map to TRBD2. CDR3 length: 14 amino acids. Per germline, CDR1 DFQATT and CDR2 SNEGSKA (reference sequence). The V gene end was trimmed by 3 bases and the J gene end by 2 bases; junction bases not matched to a gene: 5. The CDR3 DNA is TGCAGTGCTAGCGGAAGCGGGGCCACAGATACGCAGTATTTT. Its translation: CSASGSGATDTQYF.

The chain joins TRBV10-3 to TRBJ2-1, with TRBD1 matching over 8 bases. The CDR3 is made up of 16 amino acids. CDR1 and CDR2 from the germline V gene are ENHRY and SYGVKD. V dropped 0 bases and J dropped 6; count of bases not matched to a gene: 7. For the CDR3, the DNA is TGTGCCATCAGTGAGTCCAGGGGGCAGGGAGGCAATGAGCAGTTCTTC. This encodes CAISESRGQGGNEQFF.